This TCR beta chain came from a study of identical twins. TCRdb reanalysed the 5' RACE reads using MiXCR and keeps one entry per CDR3 protein. Of fewer than 900,000 distinct CDR3 sequences listed, 15% to 20% are singletons. This CDR3 is 15 amino acids long. V was pared by 6 bases and J by 2 bases, with 19 bases between. The V gene's germline CDR1 is SQVTM and CDR2 ANQGSEA. The sample was also linked to a second study, of T cells expressing NK-cell markers.

The rearrangement uses TRBV29-1 and TRBJ2-5, with D perhaps TRBD2 (5 bases). Material: PBMCs. The sequence was collected from a woman in her late teens or twenties in good health. The CDR3 loop is CSVQPRGTPQETQYF. CDR3 nucleotides: TGCAGCGTCCAACCCCGGGGAACTCCTCAAGAGACCCAGTACTTC.